This T cell receptor beta chain stems from a study of blood T cell repertoires in COVID-19. Seattle participants joined during active infection and were tracked over time. In the authors' methods: Amplification of reference gene primers provided the estimated nucleated cell counts. Produced via immunoSEQ multiplex PCR; TCRdb's table is partial and in-frame only. The V and J calls and the clone size are those of that table, but D and trimming were determined from the DNA. The sample carries 200,000 or so clones, about 85% recorded once. This receptor was taken from a woman older than 75 with COVID-19, enrolled during active disease. Sample: peripheral blood.

Written as DNA, the CDR3 is TGTGCCAGCAGCTTAGTACAGGGGGCGAAATCCACTGAAGCTTTCTTT. Its protein is CASSLVQGAKSTEAFF. The chain links TRBV11-2 to TRBJ1-1, with TRBD1 matching 9 bases. CDR3 size: 16 residues. CDR1 is SGHAT, CDR2 FQNNGV, per germline. Unmatched junction bases numbered 7, after V lost 1 base and J lost 4 bases.